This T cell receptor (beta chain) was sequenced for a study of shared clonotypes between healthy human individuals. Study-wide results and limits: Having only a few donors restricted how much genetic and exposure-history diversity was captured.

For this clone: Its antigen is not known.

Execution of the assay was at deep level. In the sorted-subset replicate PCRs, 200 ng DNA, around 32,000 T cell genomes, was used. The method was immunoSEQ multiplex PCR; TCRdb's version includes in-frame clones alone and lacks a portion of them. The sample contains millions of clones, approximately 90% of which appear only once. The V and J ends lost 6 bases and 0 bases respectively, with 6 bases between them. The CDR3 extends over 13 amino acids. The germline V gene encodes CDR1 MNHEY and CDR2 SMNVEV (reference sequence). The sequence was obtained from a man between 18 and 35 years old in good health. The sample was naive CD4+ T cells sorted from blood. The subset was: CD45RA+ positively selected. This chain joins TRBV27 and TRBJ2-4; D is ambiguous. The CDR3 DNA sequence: TGTGCCAGCAGGGACGGAGCCAAAAACATTCAGTACTTC. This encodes CASRDGAKNIQYF.